A single sample gave rise to the 17 T cell receptor beta chains below, sequenced in a study of cytomegalovirus exposure and HLA in healthy donors. Method: immunoSEQ multiplex PCR; TCRdb's copy keeps in-frame clones and lacks some. The sample carries about 56,000 clones, approximately 94% recorded once. Sequencing used PBMCs. All receptors derive from a man between 18 and 29 years old in good health and CMV-seronegative.

The chain carries TRBV4-3 and TRBJ2-2; perhaps TRBD2 as D (5 bases). The CDR3 consists of 14 residues. Germline CDR1 is LGHNA and CDR2 is YSLEER. Trimming took 4 bases from V and 6 from J, leaving 12 bases between them. CDR3 bases: TGCGCCAGCAGCCCTCACGGGCGGGCCGGGGAGCTGTTTTTT. Its translation is CASSPHGRAGELFF.

The rearrangement links TRBV9 to TRBJ2-1; unclear D gene. The ends were cut back, 0 bases at V and 8 bases at J, with 3 bases in the middle. Germline V gives CDR1 SGDLS, CDR2 YYNGEE. The CDR3 loop spans 11 amino acids. CDR3 region: CASSVADEQFF. In nucleotides, the CDR3 is TGTGCCAGCAGCGTAGCCGATGAGCAGTTCTTC.

CDR3 DNA: TGTGCCAGCAGCGAGGGGCGGACAGCTTACAATGAGCAGTTCTTC. Protein sequence: CASSEGRTAYNEQFF. The rearrangement joins TRBV2 to TRBJ2-1; D might be TRBD1 (6 bases). This CDR3 spans 15 amino acids. CDR1 is SNHLY and CDR2 is FYNNEI in the germline V gene. Trimming pared 6 bases from V and 4 bases from J, leaving 16 bases between.

The chain employs TRBV4-1 and TRBJ2-4; 7 bases are a match to TRBD2. The CDR3 has 20 residues. Germline CDR1 MGHRA, CDR2 YSYEKL. The V gene end was trimmed by 0 bases and the J gene end by 2 bases; junction bases not matched to a gene: 16. In DNA, the CDR3 is TGCGCCAGCAGCCAAGACGACGCGGGAGCGTCCCCGTCCCCCAAAAACATTCAGTACTTC. Protein sequence: CASSQDDAGASPSPKNIQYF.

The rearrangement joins TRBV7-8 to TRBJ2-1, with 16 positions matching TRBD2. After removal of 7 bases from V and 4 bases from J, the junction contained 13 bases not matched to a gene. The CDR3 has 19 residues. CDR1 and CDR2 from the germline V gene are SGHVS and FQNEAQ. The CDR3 DNA reads as TGTGCCAGCACCTTCGTGGGACTAGCGGGAGGGGGTCCGTACAATGAGCAGTTCTTC. Translation gives CASTFVGLAGGGPYNEQFF.

The V call is TRBV2, the J call TRBJ2-1; TRBD2 agrees at 10 bases. This CDR3 spans 13 amino acids. J lost 15 bases, V lost 5 bases, and 10 bases had no gene match. Germline V gene sequence: CDR1 SNHLY, CDR2 FYNNEI. The CDR3 bases are TGTGCCAGCAGTTCGGATCCGGGACTAGCGTTGTTCTTC. Residues: CASSSDPGLALFF.

The gene calls are TRBV28 and TRBJ1-2; D ambiguous. The V gene's germline CDR1 is MDHEN and CDR2 SYDVKM. The CDR3 contains 13 residues. V was pared by 6 bases and J by 0 bases, with 8 bases between. CDR3 region: CASRVLANYGYTF. CDR3 bases: TGTGCCAGCAGGGTTCTAGCTAACTATGGCTACACCTTC.

In its sample, this clone was seen a few times. The chain is built from TRBV11-2 and TRBJ2-1; no clear D gene. From germline, CDR1 is SGHAT and CDR2 FQNNGV. Trimming cost V 4 bases and J 8 bases, with 6 bases left between them. This CDR3 has 11 amino acids. CDR3 nucleotides: TGTGCCAGCAGCTGGAGCGATGAGCAGTTCTTC. It is translated as CASSWSDEQFF.

The chain combines TRBV28 with TRBJ2-3; 14 nucleotides align to TRBD2. The CDR3 totals 18 residues. Losses at the gene ends were 6 bases for V and 5 bases for J; bases not matched to a gene: 13. Germline assignment: CDR1 MDHEN and CDR2 SYDVKM. The CDR3 sequence: CASRAPSGLAGVVDTQYF. Written as DNA, the CDR3 is TGTGCCAGCAGGGCCCCTTCGGGACTAGCGGGAGTAGTAGATACGCAGTATTTT.

The V gene is TRBV7-2, the J gene TRBJ2-3; a weak D match, TRBD2 (6 bases). The V end was cut by 1 base, the J end by 5 bases, with 19 bases between. CDR1 is SGHTA and CDR2 is FQGNSA in the germline V gene. The CDR3 is 17 amino acids. CDR3 in amino acids: CASSLEGAGPAGDTQYF. The CDR3, as DNA: TGTGCCAGCAGCTTAGAAGGGGCGGGACCCGCCGGAGATACGCAGTATTTT.

This chain uses TRBV19 with TRBJ1-5; the D gene is possibly TRBD1 (5 bases). Trimming shortened V by 6 bases and J by 0 bases, and 9 bases separated the two germline ends. The CDR3 runs 14 residues. CDR1 is LNHDA and CDR2 is SQIVND in the germline V gene (reference sequence). CDR3 nucleotide sequence: TGTGCCAGTAGGACAGCCTTTAGCAATCAGCCCCAGCATTTT. Its translation is CASRTAFSNQPQHF.

The count of this clone is one. The V and J genes are TRBV11-2 and TRBJ1-1; 8 bases align to TRBD1. Per the germline V gene, CDR1 is SGHAT and CDR2 is FQNNGV. This CDR3 has 15 amino acids. V lost 4 bases, J lost 4 bases, and 8 bases stayed unmatched. CDR3 in DNA: TGTGCCAGCAGCTCAGTCAGGGGGCAAGGCACTGAAGCTTTCTTT. Its protein product is CASSSVRGQGTEAFF.

This sequence joins TRBV5-1 and TRBJ1-1; 8 bases match TRBD1. The germline gives CDR1 SGHRS, CDR2 YFSETQ. V was clipped by 4 bases and J by 5 bases; unmatched bases: 7. The CDR3 is 14 amino acids. Written as DNA, the CDR3 is TGCGCCAGCAGCCCGGGGACAGGATGGACTGAAGCTTTCTTT. This gives the protein CASSPGTGWTEAFF.

The chain carries TRBV5-4 and TRBJ2-5; no reliable D call. The CDR3 covers 15 residues. Germline loops: CDR1 SGHNT, CDR2 YYREEE (reference sequence). V dropped 2 bases and J dropped 5 bases, with 16 bases sitting between them. DNA for the CDR3: TGTGCCAGCAGCTTTGAAACCTCAGGAACGGAGACCCAGTACTTC. It specifies CASSFETSGTETQYF.

This rearrangement joins TRBV28 to TRBJ1-2; no clear D. CDR3 size: 13 residues. Per the germline V gene, CDR1 is MDHEN and CDR2 is SYDVKM. V dropped 3 bases and J dropped 3 bases, with 8 bases sitting between them. The CDR3 sequence is CASSFGQDYGYTF. DNA of the CDR3: TGTGCCAGCAGTTTTGGGCAGGACTATGGCTACACCTTC.

As to this clone: The same CDR3 is also encoded by other DNA sequences in this sample. This sequence joins TRBV5-4 and TRBJ2-1, with 8 positions matching TRBD1. Trimming cost V 0 bases and J 1 base; bases outside gene matches: 0. Germline V gene lookup returns CDR1 SGHNT and CDR2 YYREEE (reference sequence). This CDR3 region has 15 residues. The CDR3 reads CASSLDRGSYNEQFF. The DNA for the CDR3 is TGTGCCAGCAGCTTGGACAGGGGGTCCTACAATGAGCAGTTCTTC.

The chain uses TRBV29-1 and TRBJ2-3, with TRBD2 matching 9 bases. V trimming: 0 bases; J trimming: 6 bases; junction bases outside the gene matches: 4. CDR3 length equals 14 residues. Germline V lookup: CDR1 SQVTM, CDR2 ANQGSEA. Here the CDR3 reads CSVEEGLAGDTQYF. CDR3 coding DNA: TGCAGCGTTGAAGAGGGACTAGCTGGGGATACGCAGTATTTT.